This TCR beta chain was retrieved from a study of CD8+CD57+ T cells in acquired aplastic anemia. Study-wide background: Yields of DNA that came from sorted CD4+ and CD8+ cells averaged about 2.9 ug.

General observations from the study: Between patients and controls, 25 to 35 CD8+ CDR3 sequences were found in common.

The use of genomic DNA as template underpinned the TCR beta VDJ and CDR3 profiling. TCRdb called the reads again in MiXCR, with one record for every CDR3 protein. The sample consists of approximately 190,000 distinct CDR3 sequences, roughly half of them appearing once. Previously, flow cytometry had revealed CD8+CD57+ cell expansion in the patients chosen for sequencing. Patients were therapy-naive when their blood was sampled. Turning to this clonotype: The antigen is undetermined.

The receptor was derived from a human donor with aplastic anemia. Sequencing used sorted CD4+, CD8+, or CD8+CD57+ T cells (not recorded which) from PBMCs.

CDR3 sequence (DNA): TGCAGTGTCCCTTTTAGAGTGGCTATATTCTTATGTGCTAACTATGGCTACACCTTC. Protein: CSVPFRVAIFLCANYGYTF. The gene calls are TRBV20-1 and TRBJ1-2; D gene unclear. Between the trimmed V and J ends, which lost 7 bases and 0 bases, there was a span of 30 bases. The germline gives CDR1 DFQATT, CDR2 SNEGSKA (reference sequence). The CDR3 is 19 residues long.